These T cell receptor beta chains were read from a single sample in a study of cytomegalovirus exposure and HLA in healthy donors. Assay: immunoSEQ multiplex PCR; the TCRdb copy retains only in-frame clones and omits some. The sample contains around 98,000 clones, roughly three quarters of which appear only once. Sequencing input: PBMCs. These receptors were taken from a middle-aged woman in good health and CMV-seronegative. Both conserved end residues are part of each CDR3. A D gene is named only where the DNA matches it firmly. The size of a clone is reported for some rows only, either as once, few or many, or as a class for expanded clones.

clone size	V gene	J gene	D gene	CDR3 DNA	CDR3 protein
NA	TRBV29-1	TRBJ1-1	TRBD1	TGCAGCGTTGAAGGGACAGGGGCTGCCGGCACTGAAGCTTTCTTT	CSVEGTGAAGTEAFF
NA	TRBV6-5	TRBJ1-5	NA	TGTGCCAGCAGTTACTCGATGGGACTGAATCAGCCCCAGCATTTT	CASSYSMGLNQPQHF
NA	TRBV4-3	TRBJ1-1	NA	TGCGCCAGCAGCCAAGATGTCCCCGGGAGACACACTGAAGCTTTCTTT	CASSQDVPGRHTEAFF
NA	TRBV28	TRBJ2-1	TRBD2	TGTGCGACCAGGGCGGGGGGGCCCTACAATGAGCAGTTCTTC	CATRAGGPYNEQFF
once	TRBV7-6	TRBJ1-1	TRBD1	TGTGCCAGCAGCTTAGTTGAGACAGGGACCACTGAAGCTTTCTTT	CASSLVETGTTEAFF
few	TRBV4-3	TRBJ1-2	TRBD1	TGCGCCAGCAGCCAAGATTGGGGACAGGGGGCCTATGGCTACACCTTC	CASSQDWGQGAYGYTF
NA	TRBV2	TRBJ1-5	NA	TGTGCCAGCAGTGGGGGAAGGGGCGATCAGCCCCAGCATTTT	CASSGGRGDQPQHF
NA	TRBV5-6	TRBJ2-5	TRBD1	TGTGCCAGCAGCTTGGCCAACAGGGGAGAGACCCAGTACTTC	CASSLANRGETQYF
NA	TRBV6-5	TRBJ1-2	TRBD1	TGTGCCAGCACCCCCGGGACAGCCTATGGCTACACCTTC	CASTPGTAYGYTF
once	TRBV7-2	TRBJ1-1	NA	TGTGCCAGCACCCCCGTTGGCACATTGAACACTGAAGCTTTCTTT	CASTPVGTLNTEAFF
NA	TRBV29-1	TRBJ1-2	NA	TGCAGCGTTGGAGACAGACAAAACTATGGCTACACCTTC	CSVGDRQNYGYTF
NA	TRBV5-4	TRBJ1-2	TRBD1	TGTGCCAGCAGCTTGGCGCAGGGGGCGATTTGGATTGCGGGCTATGGCTACACCTTC	CASSLAQGAIWIAGYGYTF
NA	TRBV19	TRBJ1-6	NA	TGTGCCAGTAGTATGGTTCAGGGAACCTCACCCCTCCACTTT	CASSMVQGTSPLHF
NA	TRBV10-1	TRBJ2-7	NA	TGCGCACTTCTCCCCGGGCTAGCTGGTCCCTTATACTTC	CALLPGLAGPLYF
NA	TRBV5-1	TRBJ2-7	TRBD1	TGCGCCAGCAGCGCCCGAACAGGGGATCAAGAGCAGTACTTC	CASSARTGDQEQYF
NA	TRBV6-4	TRBJ2-5	TRBD2	TGTGCCAGCAGTGACGTAGCGGGGCCCCAAGAGACCCAGTACTTC	CASSDVAGPQETQYF
few	TRBV5-1	TRBJ2-7	NA	TGCGCCAGCAGCTTGAGTACAACAGGACCCTTCCCGAGCTCCTACGAGCAGTACTTC	CASSLSTTGPFPSSYEQYF
NA	TRBV30	TRBJ2-1	TRBD2	TGTGCCTGGAATTCGGGACTAGCGGGGATGTACAATGAGCAGTTCTTC	CAWNSGLAGMYNEQFF
NA	TRBV10-2	TRBJ2-7	NA	TGCGCCAGCAGCGGTCGCTCCTACGAGCAGTACTTC	CASSGRSYEQYF
once	TRBV6-1	TRBJ1-2	TRBD1	TGTGCCAGCAGCTATGGGACAGATGGGGCTAGGGGCTACACCTTC	CASSYGTDGARGYTF
NA	TRBV7-9	TRBJ2-3	NA	TGTGCCAGCAGCTTAGGAGGTTGGTCAGATACGCAGTATTTT	CASSLGGWSDTQYF
NA	TRBV6-1	TRBJ2-2	NA	TGTGCCAGCAGAGAGATGGGGGCCGGGACCGGGGAGCTGTTTTTT	CASREMGAGTGELFF
many	TRBV7-2	TRBJ1-5	NA	TGTGCCAGCAGCCCATGGCTTCTGAATAGCAATCAGCCCCAGCATTTT	CASSPWLLNSNQPQHF
NA	TRBV5-1	TRBJ2-7	TRBD1	TGCGCCAGCAGCTCCGGGACAGGGGGCATCTACGAGCAGTACTTC	CASSSGTGGIYEQYF
NA	TRBV5-1	TRBJ2-1	TRBD2	TGCGCCAGCAGCTTGGGGGCGGGGGGGCCTAGTGAGCAGTTCTTC	CASSLGAGGPSEQFF
NA	TRBV9	TRBJ2-3	TRBD2	TGTGCCAGCAGCCCTCGACTAGCGGGGGTTGCAGATACGCAGTATTTT	CASSPRLAGVADTQYF
NA	TRBV5-4	TRBJ2-2	NA	TGTGCCAGCAGCTCAGGGTTAGGAGACACCGGGGAGCTGTTTTTT	CASSSGLGDTGELFF
NA	TRBV13	TRBJ2-2	NA	TGTGCCAGCAGCCCCGGAGACAGGAGGAACACCGGGGAGCTGTTTTTT	CASSPGDRRNTGELFF
NA	TRBV2	TRBJ1-5	TRBD1	TGTGCCAGCAGTGGACAGGGCGGAGATCAGCCCCAGCATTTT	CASSGQGGDQPQHF
NA	TRBV4-3	TRBJ2-7	NA	TGCGCCAGCAGCCAAGGGACTGGAGCAATCTACGAGCAGTACTTC	CASSQGTGAIYEQYF
NA	TRBV15	TRBJ2-2	NA	TGTGCCACCAGCAGAGATCTCGGGGGGCACGGGGAGCTGTTTTTT	CATSRDLGGHGELFF
NA	TRBV25-1	TRBJ1-2	NA	TGTGCCAGCAGTGACCCCGGGGGTCGGGGAGGCTATGGCTACACCTTC	CASSDPGGRGGYGYTF
NA	TRBV6-5	TRBJ1-2	NA	TGTGCCAGCAGTTACTCGACAGCTTCGGGCTATGGCTACACCTTC	CASSYSTASGYGYTF
NA	TRBV7-3	TRBJ1-1	NA	TGTGCCAGCACCGACCCGGCCCAGGGTCGAGCTTTCTTT	CASTDPAQGRAFF
NA	TRBV5-6	TRBJ2-1	NA	TGTGCCAGCAGCCCCAGACGGTCCAGGGTCTTC	CASSPRRSRVF
NA	TRBV7-6	TRBJ1-5	NA	TGTGCCAGCAGCTTAGATGTCGCGAATCAGCCCCAGCATTTT	CASSLDVANQPQHF
NA	TRBV15	TRBJ1-4	TRBD1	TGTGCCACCAGCAGGACCACGACAGGGTTAATTGAAAAACTGTTTTTT	CATSRTTTGLIEKLFF
NA	TRBV5-1	TRBJ2-1	NA	TGCGCCAGCAGCTTGGACGACAGGCCCCGTTACAATGAGCAGTTCTTC	CASSLDDRPRYNEQFF
NA	TRBV18	TRBJ1-1	TRBD1	TGTGCCAGCTCACCAAGAGGACAGGGGGCTGAAGCTTTCTTT	CASSPRGQGAEAFF
NA	TRBV10-3	TRBJ2-5	NA	TGTGCCATCAGTGAGTCGACTGGGACCCAGTACTTC	CAISESTGTQYF
NA	TRBV30	TRBJ1-2	NA	TGTGTATTCGGAGACGGCTATGGCTACACCTTC	CVFGDGYGYTF
once	TRBV5-8	TRBJ2-3	NA	TGTGCCAGCAGCTTTGGTGGTAGAGATACGCAGTATTTT	CASSFGGRDTQYF
NA	TRBV5-4	TRBJ2-3	NA	TGTGCCAGCAGGACAGCCTTTAGGGAAGATACGCAGTATTTT	CASRTAFREDTQYF
NA	TRBV5-1	TRBJ2-1	TRBD1	TGCGCCAGCAGCTTGGTAACAGGGGCAATACCCTACAATGAGCAGTTCTTC	CASSLVTGAIPYNEQFF
few	TRBV27	TRBJ2-7	NA	TGTGCCAGCAGCCCGGACAGATATAGATACGAGCAGTACTTC	CASSPDRYRYEQYF
NA	TRBV4-3	TRBJ1-4	NA	TGCGCCAGCAGCCAAGATGTCGGGATGGCTAATGAAAAACTGTTTTTT	CASSQDVGMANEKLFF
NA	TRBV28	TRBJ1-1	TRBD1	TGTGCCAGCAGGGACAGGGGTGCCACTGAAGCTTTCTTT	CASRDRGATEAFF
NA	TRBV6-5	TRBJ1-6	TRBD1	TGTGCCAGCAAGCACGGACAGGACTATAATTCACCCCTCCACTTT	CASKHGQDYNSPLHF
NA	TRBV5-4	TRBJ2-5	TRBD2	TGTGCCAGCAGCTCACTAGCGGGGGGCCGGGAGACCCAGTACTTC	CASSSLAGGRETQYF
NA	TRBV4-3	TRBJ1-4	NA	TGCGCCAGCAGCCAAGATCTAGGTGAAAAACTGTTTTTT	CASSQDLGEKLFF